One sample yielded the 8 T cell receptor beta chains listed below, sequenced in a study of graft-versus-host responses after intestinal transplantation. Generated by immunoSEQ multiplex PCR, the TCRdb table keeps only in-frame clones and is missing some. The sample records thousands of clones, roughly 30% being singletons. Co-plating was performed using roughly 200,000 CFSE-labeled responder cells and roughly 200,000 irradiated, violet-dye-labeled stimulator cells. The sample was alloreactive CD8+ T cells from a mixed lymphocyte reaction culture, taken before transplantation. Subset given: CFSE-low proliferating T cells sorted from roughly six-day pre-transplant mixed lymphocyte reaction (GvH or HvG direction). These receptor sequences come from a human patient who was an organ donor for intestinal transplantation.

The sample holds a few counts of this clone. This sequence joins TRBV19 and TRBJ2-7, with unresolved D. V was clipped by 4 bases and J by 5 bases, with 6 bases between them. The length of the CDR3 is 11 residues. CDR1 is LNHDA, CDR2 SQIVND, per germline (reference sequence). The CDR3 coding sequence is TGTGCCAGTAGTACCCCTGACGAGCAGTACTTC. As protein: CASSTPDEQYF.

This clone was detected only a few times. The chain uses TRBV6-4 and TRBJ2-3, with 8 positions matching TRBD2. The CDR3 has 14 amino acids. The J segment lost 4 bases and the V segment lost 2 bases, leaving 2 bases of the junction unmatched. Per the germline V gene, CDR1 is MRHNA and CDR2 is SNTAGT. The CDR3 DNA reads TGTGCCAGCAGTGACGGAGCGGGAGCAGATACGCAGTATTTT. This gives the protein CASSDGAGADTQYF.

The chain links TRBV30 to TRBJ1-1, with 7 bases fitting TRBD1. Per germline, CDR1 GTSNPN and CDR2 SVGIG (reference sequence). Trimming removed 3 bases from V and 6 bases from J; junction bases left unmatched: 10. This CDR3 has 14 residues. The CDR3 protein is CAWSQRDSHPEAFF. The CDR3 coding sequence is TGTGCCTGGAGCCAAAGGGACAGTCACCCTGAAGCTTTCTTT.

The chain links TRBV27 to TRBJ2-7, with TRBD2 as a possible D gene (5 bases). V shed 3 bases and J shed 0 bases, with 9 bases lying between them. Germline values: CDR1 MNHEY, CDR2 SMNVEV (reference sequence). This CDR3 is built from 14 residues. The CDR3 loop is CASSLTISSYEQYF. In DNA form, the CDR3 reads TGTGCCAGCAGTTTGACTATCAGCTCCTACGAGCAGTACTTC.

The rearrangement links TRBV27 to TRBJ1-5; perhaps TRBD1 as D (6 bases). Trimming removed 6 bases from V and 1 base from J, with 7 bases in between. This CDR3 comprises 13 residues. Per the germline V gene, CDR1 is MNHEY and CDR2 is SMNVEV (reference sequence). The CDR3 here is CASSRGSNQPQHF. The CDR3 DNA reads as TGTGCCAGCAGCAGGGGAAGCAATCAGCCCCAGCATTTT.

The chain couples TRBV4-1 to TRBJ2-7; 9 positions agree with TRBD1. The CDR3 contains 17 residues. From germline, CDR1 is MGHRA and CDR2 YSYEKL. V shed 4 bases, J shed 2 bases, and the junction held 12 bases outside the gene matches. CDR3 DNA sequence: TGCGCCAGCAGCCCTCTCCGTTGGGACAGGGTAACCTACGAGCAGTACTTC. Its translation: CASSPLRWDRVTYEQYF.

Only a few counts were recorded for this clone. The chain couples TRBV6-6 to TRBJ2-1; D not certain. Germline V gene data show CDR1 as MNHNY and CDR2 as SVGAGI (reference sequence). V dropped 0 bases and J dropped 9 bases, with 9 bases sitting between them. The CDR3 has 13 residues. CDR3 loop: CASSYSSTGEQFF. CDR3 bases: TGTGCCAGCAGTTACTCCTCCACTGGTGAGCAGTTCTTC.

The V and J genes are TRBV7-9 and TRBJ1-1; D may be TRBD1 (6 bases). The CDR3 extends over 14 amino acids. Deletions cut 5 bases from V and 5 bases from J, with 15 bases between. CDR1 SEHNR and CDR2 FQNEAQ come from the germline V gene (reference sequence). CDR3 sequence reads: CASSGVGGRTEAFF. The DNA for the CDR3 is TGTGCCAGCAGCGGAGTGGGGGGGCGGACTGAAGCTTTCTTT.